The table lists the clone carrying this TCR beta chain with many counts. What it binds is not known. The data were taken from a study of T cell repertoires in cytomegalovirus infection. As for the study in general: Public TCR beta signatures were indicative of both CMV infection and a matching HLA type.

Germline trimming cut 5 bases from V and 0 bases from J; bases unmatched to any gene: 7. The CDR3 runs to 16 residues. The germline gives CDR1 SGHVS, CDR2 FNYEAQ. TCRdb re-analysed the reads in MiXCR, keeping a single row per CDR3 protein. The sample yields a few hundred thousand distinct CDR3 sequences, 15% to 20% seen once. Whole-study results and caveats: It was HLA-C-restricted CMV-specific TCR beta clonotypes that dominated the response ex vivo.

Sequenced sample: PBMCs. The TCR comes from a human donor in good health (CMV status not recorded). Some clones in this sample may be carry-over from other donors' samples. V gene TRBV7-6 combines with J gene TRBJ2-1, with 7 bases matching TRBD2. CDR3 protein: CASSRPSGPSYNEQFF. CDR3 DNA: TGTGCCAGCAGCCGCCCTAGCGGACCCTCCTACAATGAGCAGTTCTTC.